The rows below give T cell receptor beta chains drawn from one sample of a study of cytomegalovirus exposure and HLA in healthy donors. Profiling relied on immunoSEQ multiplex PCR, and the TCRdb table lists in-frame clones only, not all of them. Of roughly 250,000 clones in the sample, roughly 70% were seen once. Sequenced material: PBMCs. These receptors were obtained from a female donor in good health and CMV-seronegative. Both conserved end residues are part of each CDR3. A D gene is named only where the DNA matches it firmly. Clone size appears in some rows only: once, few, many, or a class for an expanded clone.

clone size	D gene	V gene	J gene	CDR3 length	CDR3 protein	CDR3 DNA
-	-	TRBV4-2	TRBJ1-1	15	CASSQGVPASAEAFF	TGTGCCAGCAGCCAAGGGGTTCCGGCGAGCGCTGAAGCTTTCTTT
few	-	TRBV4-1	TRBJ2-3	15	CASSGRRGRTDTQYF	TGCGCCAGCAGCGGTCGGCGGGGACGCACAGATACGCAGTATTTT
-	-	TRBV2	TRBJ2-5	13	CASSERGFGSQYF	TGTGCCAGCAGTGAACGGGGTTTCGGGTCCCAGTACTTC
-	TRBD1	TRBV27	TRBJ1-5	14	CASSLNRGDQPQHF	TGTGCCAGCAGTTTAAACAGGGGCGATCAGCCCCAGCATTTT
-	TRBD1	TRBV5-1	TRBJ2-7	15	CASSSSGTGLYEQYF	TGCGCCAGCAGCTCCTCCGGGACAGGGCTATACGAGCAGTACTTC
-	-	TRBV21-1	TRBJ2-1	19	CASSKEFSGTGSSCNEQFF	TGTGCCAGCAGCAAAGAGTTTTCCGGGACAGGGAGTTCCTGCAATGAGCAGTTCTTC
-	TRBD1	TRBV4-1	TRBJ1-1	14	CASSRQGLNTEAFF	TGCGCCAGCAGCCGACAGGGACTGAACACTGAAGCTTTCTTT
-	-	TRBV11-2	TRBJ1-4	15	CASSLRSGINEKLFF	TGTGCCAGCAGCTTAAGAAGCGGAATTAATGAAAAACTGTTTTTT
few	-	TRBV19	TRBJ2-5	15	CASSPDLGLQETQYF	TGTGCCAGTAGCCCCGACCTAGGACTACAAGAGACCCAGTACTTC
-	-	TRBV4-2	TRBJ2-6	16	CASSQESRSGANVLTF	TGTGCCAGCAGCCAAGAAAGTCGGTCAGGGGCCAACGTCCTGACTTTC
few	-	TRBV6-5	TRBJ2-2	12	CASSYLAGELFF	TGTGCCAGCAGTTACCTAGCCGGGGAGCTGTTTTTT
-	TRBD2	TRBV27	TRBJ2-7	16	CASSAFRRETSYEQYF	TGTGCCAGCAGTGCCTTTCGGCGGGAGACCTCCTACGAGCAGTACTTC
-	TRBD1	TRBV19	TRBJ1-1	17	CASRRAGQGAGGTEAFF	TGTGCCAGTAGAAGGGCGGGACAGGGGGCCGGGGGCACTGAAGCTTTCTTT
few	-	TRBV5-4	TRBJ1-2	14	CASSLDRDAYGYTF	TGTGCCAGCAGCTTGGACAGGGACGCCTATGGCTACACCTTC
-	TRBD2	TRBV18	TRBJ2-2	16	CASPPGGRGNTGELFF	TGTGCCAGCCCCCCTGGTGGGAGGGGGAACACCGGGGAGCTGTTTTTT
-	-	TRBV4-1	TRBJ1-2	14	CASSQSAYNGGYTF	TGCGCCAGCAGCCAGTCCGCTTACAATGGTGGCTACACCTTC
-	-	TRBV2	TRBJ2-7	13	CASNWGREYEQYF	TGTGCCAGCAACTGGGGCAGGGAATACGAGCAGTACTTC
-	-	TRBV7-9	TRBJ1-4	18	CASSSFLDSETTNEKLFF	TGTGCCAGCAGCTCCTTCCTCGATTCTGAGACAACTAATGAAAAACTGTTTTTT
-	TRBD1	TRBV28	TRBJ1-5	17	CASSSGLLAGGIQPQHF	TGTGCCAGCAGTTCGGGCTTGTTGGCAGGGGGAATTCAGCCCCAGCATTTT
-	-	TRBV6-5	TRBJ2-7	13	CASSPGQTGEQYF	TGTGCCAGCAGCCCGGGTCAAACTGGCGAGCAGTACTTC
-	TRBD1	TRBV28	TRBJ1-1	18	CASSPQGSGRIRNTEAFF	TGTGCCAGCAGCCCACAGGGGTCAGGGAGGATAAGGAACACTGAAGCTTTCTTT
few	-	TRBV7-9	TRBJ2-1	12	CASSLRGREQFF	TGTGCCAGCAGCTTAAGAGGGCGGGAGCAGTTCTTC
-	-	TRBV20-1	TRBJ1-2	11	CSVADNYGYTF	TGCAGTGTTGCGGATAACTATGGCTACACCTTC
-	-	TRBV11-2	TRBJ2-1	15	CASSLFPISYNEQFF	TGTGCCAGCAGCTTATTTCCTATTTCCTACAATGAGCAGTTCTTC
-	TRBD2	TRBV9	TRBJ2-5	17	CASSVGASGRARETQYF	TGTGCCAGCAGCGTAGGTGCTAGCGGGAGGGCCCGGGAGACCCAGTACTTC